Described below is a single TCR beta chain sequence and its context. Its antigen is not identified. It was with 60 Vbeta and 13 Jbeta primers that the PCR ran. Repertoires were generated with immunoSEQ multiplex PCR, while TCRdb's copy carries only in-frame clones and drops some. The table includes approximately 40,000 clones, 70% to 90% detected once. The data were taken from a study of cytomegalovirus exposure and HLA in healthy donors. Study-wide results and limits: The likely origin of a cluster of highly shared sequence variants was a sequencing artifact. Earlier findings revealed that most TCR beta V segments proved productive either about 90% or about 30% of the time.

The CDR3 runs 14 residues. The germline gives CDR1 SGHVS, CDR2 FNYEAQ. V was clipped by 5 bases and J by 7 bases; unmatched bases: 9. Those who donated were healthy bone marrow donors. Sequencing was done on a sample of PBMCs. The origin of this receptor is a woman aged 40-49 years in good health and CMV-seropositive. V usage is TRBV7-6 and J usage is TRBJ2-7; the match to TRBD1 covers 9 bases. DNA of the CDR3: TGTGCCAGCAGCCGGGACAGGGCTTGGGGAGAGCAGTACTTC. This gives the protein CASSRDRAWGEQYF. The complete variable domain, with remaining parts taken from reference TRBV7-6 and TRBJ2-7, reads GAGVSQSPRYKVTKRGQDVALRCDPISGHVSLYWYRQALGQGPEFLTYFNYEAQQDKSGLPNDRFSAERPEGSISTLTIQRTEQRDSAMYRCASSRDRAWGEQYFGPGTRLTVT.